The source of this T cell receptor (beta chain) is a study of long-term antiretroviral therapy in people with HIV (dated by TCRdb to 2022 to 2024). General notes on the study: The earliest samples were collected approximately a decade before the 2015 WHO recommendation for immediate ART, a period when ART was typically delayed until CD4 counts fell. A retrospective serial study tested whether ART initiation and durable HIV suppression were associated with changes in peripheral blood TRB repertoire composition and diversity. A total of roughly 200 cryopreserved PBMC samples came from roughly 30 adults with confirmed HIV infection and were collected serially over a mean of roughly six years (range 1-12). No cross-contamination during QIAcube processing turned up in test extractions that ran a monoclonal T-cell line alongside some 34 polyclonal samples. Of the approximately 32 participants with HIV, ten to eleven were female. What the work shows at the level of the full study, not this receptor alone: Owing to limited PBMC availability, only the TCR beta chain was sequenced, without alpha chain pairing. Because pre-ART samples had limited cell numbers, unsorted PBMC were profiled rather than sorted CD4+ and CD8+ T cells. Inferences about post-ART repertoire changes are limited because no data were available on ART adherence, viral resistance or therapy changes. Samples dated from the mid-2000s to the late 2010s, and the ART regimens used may be less effective than current ones. HIV repertoires had narrower CDR3 length ranges than controls, and the network structure suggested an antigen-experienced repertoire that shifted only slightly toward naive after ART. Starting ART was linked to a significant rise in TRB diversity, yet even with long-term ART the diversity remained significantly lower than in transplant donor controls. Expanded TRB clones identified before ART initiation dominated the repertoire across all time points, though the dominance fluctuated and decreased in many PLHIV after ART.

Inclusive of the bounding cysteine and phenylalanine, the CDR3 is 13 residues long. Only CDR3 DNA is held: 39 bases, read in frame from base 1. V is cut by 2 bases and J by 7 bases, and the space between the germline ends is 12 bases. CDR1 and CDR2, per the germline V gene (reference sequence), are GTSNPN and SVGIG. Inclusion was restricted to participants for whom at least one PBMC sample before ART initiation and at least two post-ART samples were available. Treatment was received in the United States of America by all participants with HIV. Before DNA extraction, cryopreserved samples of about 0.95-10 million PBMC were thawed and then washed. At the time of the earliest PBMC sample, participants with HIV were aged between roughly 20 and 54 years. PBMC samples from each participant spanned 1-4 timepoints before ART initiation and 2-8 timepoints after ART initiation, with a median of 7 samples. For every participant, serial HIV viral load, CD4+ T-cell count, ART history and demographic data were obtained. Using a Qiagen kit on a QIAcube, genomic DNA was extracted from unsorted PBMC, with samples processed in batches of 12.

Sequencing of the TRB variable region was done with the immunoSEQ hsTCRB v3.0 assay at survey level resolution. The targeted TRB sequencing depth was about 35,000-55,000 T-cell genomes per sample. An Illumina MiSeq with a v3 150-cycle kit was used to sequence the pooled TRB libraries. Under the source paper's analysis protocol: Repertoire analysis was run in R within a reproducible Nextflow workflow that covered QC, data transformation and analysis. LymphoSeq2, an R package for exploring AIRR-Seq data, was used to implement custom analyses. Several samples yielding fewer than 5000 total TRB sequences were excluded, leaving 150 to 200 analyzed HIV repertoires. Of the roughly 190 retained HIV repertoires, 55 to 60 were collected before and approximately 130 after ART initiation. Each repertoire was downsampled to 5000 TRB nucleotide sequences, and summary statistics were averaged across 100 downsampling iterations. Only TRB sequences with CDR3 regions of at least seven amino acids were retained for analysis. Diversity was assessed using a clonality score derived from Shannon entropy and using the Gini coefficient. Repertoire networks linked the top 5000 CDR3 amino acid sequences whenever two sequences differed by an edit distance of one. For TRB CDR3 amino acid sequences, GLIPH2 was used to predict antigen specificity groups and MHC restriction. To flag known CMV, EBV, HIV or tissue antigen associations, CDR3 amino acid sequences were matched against VDJdb and McPAS-TCR. Pre-ART, post-ART and control groups were compared with Wilcoxon signed-rank tests and Holm-Bonferroni correction. What TCRdb holds here is the immuneACCESS table cut down to in-frame rearrangements. Part of the clones is not present; checked against another copy, under half of the missing clones reflect an unresolved V gene, and the others are unexplained. V and J calls and clone size follow that table, whereas D and trimming were derived from the DNA. Counted in this sample were roughly 30,000 clones; 75% to 90% of them appeared once. About 4% of the sample is in the top ten clones.

This clone is a singleton in its sample. The clone's antigen remains unknown. One base away there is no much larger clone; base qualities are not given. The sequence was obtained from a man between 18 and 29 years old with HIV. The material was unsorted PBMCs, obtained 0.8 years before starting antiretroviral therapy. The sequence joins TRBV30 to TRBJ2-4; TRBD1 is a possible D gene, resting on 6 matching bases. The CDR3 loop reads CAWSLTGWNIQYF. In nucleotides, the sequence is TGTGCCTGGAGTCTCACAGGGTGGAACATTCAGTACTTC.